The 18 T cell receptor beta chains listed next were all sequenced from one sample in a study of T cells in Graves' hyperthyroidism and ophthalmopathy. RNA transcripts were the template for amplifying TCR beta CDR3 regions. HTBI primers were the set used in a first-round RT-PCR of the TCR CDR3. Via MiXCR, TCRdb re-called the multiplex PCR reads, giving one row per CDR3 protein. This repertoire shows hundreds of thousands of distinct CDR3 sequences, roughly 17% found once; its top ten account for less than 4.5%. The sequenced sample was blood. Every receptor here comes from a woman aged 25 to 39 with Graves' hyperthyroidism.

This clonotype appeared many times. The CDR3 reads CASSINAREQFF. As DNA, the CDR3 is TGTGCCAGCAGTATCAACGCGAGGGAGCAGTTCTTC. This chain links TRBV6-1 with TRBJ2-1; unclear D gene. CDR1 and CDR2 (germline): MNHNS, SASEGT. Trimming left V 5 bases short and J 10 bases short, with 12 bases between. This CDR3 region has 12 residues.

About this clonotype itself: Since a much larger clone is just one base distant, this may be a read error. J is TRBJ1-3 and V is TRBV30; D call uncertain. The CDR3 sequence is 14 residues long. The germline V gene has CDR1 GTSNPN and CDR2 SVGIG (reference sequence). CDR3 residues: CAWGVLSSGNTIYF. The CDR3 bases are TGTGCCTGGGGTGTACTGAGCTCTGGAAACACCATATATTTT.

This clonotype has a handful of counts. The J gene is TRBJ2-7, the V gene TRBV20-1; 8 nucleotides agree with TRBD2. The V gene end was trimmed by 0 bases and the J gene end by 0 bases; junction bases not matched to a gene: 4. The CDR3 runs to 15 residues. Germline V gives CDR1 DFQATT, CDR2 SNEGSKA (reference sequence). The CDR3 loop is CSARDSGTPSYEQYF. CDR3 nucleotides: TGCAGTGCTAGAGATAGCGGGACACCCTCCTACGAGCAGTACTTC.

Notes on this clonotype: The junction and the germline gene differ at one end; a read error may be behind it. This sequence joins TRBV19 and TRBJ1-6; D is undetermined. This CDR3 spans 16 amino acids. Germline V gene lookup returns CDR1 LNHDA and CDR2 SQIVND (reference sequence). The CDR3 sequence: CASGISPGGGNSPLHF. CDR3 bases: TGTGCCAGTGGTATCTCTCCTGGCGGCGGGAATTCACCCCTCCACTTT.

The rearrangement uses TRBV24-1 and TRBJ2-3, with 7 bases fitting TRBD1. Losses at the gene ends were 3 bases for V and 0 bases for J; bases not matched to a gene: 11. Germline CDR1 is KGHDR and CDR2 is SFDVKD. CDR3 length: 18 amino acids. As DNA, the CDR3 is TGTGCCACCAGTGATCAACCGACAGGGTCCTTCAGCACAGATACGCAGTATTTT. As protein: CATSDQPTGSFSTDTQYF.

This clonotype was picked up many times. This chain joins TRBV28 and TRBJ2-4, with D perhaps TRBD1 (6 bases). Trimming stripped 7 bases from V and 8 bases from J, with 18 bases between. The CDR3 is 14 residues long. Germline V lookup: CDR1 MDHEN, CDR2 SYDVKM. In DNA form, the CDR3 reads TGTGCCAGCAACCCACAGGGTTTTAGGGACATTCAGTACTTC. Translation gives CASNPQGFRDIQYF.

This clonotype was seen repeatedly, ten times or more. The chain uses TRBV12-3 or TRBV12-4 and TRBJ1-6; TRBD1 might be the D (6 bases). V was clipped by 2 bases and J by 9 bases, with 11 bases between them. The CDR3 contains 14 residues. CDR3 in amino acids: CASSLSTGPSPLHF. The CDR3 region has the DNA TGTGCCAGCAGTTTATCGACAGGTCCTTCACCCCTCCACTTT.

In this sample, this clonotype turned up a few times. The V call is TRBV15, the J call TRBJ1-1; D gene ambiguous. V was pared by 5 bases and J by 1 base, with 17 bases between. Germline assignment: CDR1 LNHNV and CDR2 YYDKDF (reference sequence). The CDR3 covers 16 residues. This CDR3 reads CATSALGSWENTEAFF. DNA for the CDR3: TGTGCCACCAGCGCCCTGGGCTCCTGGGAGAACACTGAAGCTTTCTTT.

The chain joins TRBV6-1 to TRBJ1-5, with a weak D call TRBD1 (5 bases). The germline gives CDR1 MNHNS, CDR2 SASEGT. Trimming cost V 8 bases and J 3 bases, with 14 bases left between them. CDR3 length equals 14 residues. CDR3 loop: CASSRGDFNQPQHF. CDR3 DNA sequence: TGTGCCAGCTCTCGAGGGGATTTCAATCAGCCCCAGCATTTT.

The rearrangement links TRBV10-3 to TRBJ2-3, with TRBD2 matching 9 bases. J lost 2 bases, V lost 4 bases, and 22 bases had no gene match. The germline V gene encodes CDR1 ENHRY and CDR2 SYGVKD. The CDR3 contains 21 residues. This CDR3 reads CAISAWDNEREVQFTTDTQYF. The CDR3 region has the DNA TGTGCCATCAGTGCTTGGGACAACGAGCGGGAGGTCCAATTCACCACAGATACGCAGTATTTT.

This clonotype appeared a few times. CDR3: CSVEAGGSDTQYF. In DNA, the CDR3 is TGCAGCGTTGAAGCTGGCGGGTCAGATACGCAGTATTTT. The chain recombines TRBV29-1 with TRBJ2-3, with D possibly matching TRBD2 (5 bases). This CDR3 has 13 residues. Germline V gives CDR1 SQVTM, CDR2 ANQGSEA. V was clipped by 1 base and J by 4 bases, with 9 bases between them.

This clonotype was seen a few times. V gene TRBV9 combines with J gene TRBJ2-1; TRBD2 matches at 12 bases. Trimming took 3 bases from V and 8 from J; bases not matched to a gene: 6. Germline V gene sequence: CDR1 SGDLS, CDR2 YYNGEE. The CDR3 is 15 residues long. CDR3 sequence reads: CASSALAGGWDEQFF. CDR3 DNA sequence: TGTGCCAGCAGCGCACTAGCGGGAGGATGGGATGAGCAGTTCTTC.

This clonotype showed up many times. The chain has TRBV2 and TRBJ1-2, with D hard to call. Germline CDR1 reads SNHLY; CDR2 reads FYNNEI. Trimming removed 6 bases at V and 0 bases at J, with 14 bases between. The CDR3 has 15 residues. The CDR3 sequence: CASREWASANYGYTF. CDR3 coding DNA: TGTGCCAGCAGAGAATGGGCTTCTGCTAACTATGGCTACACCTTC.

Details on this clonotype: One junction end disagrees with the germline gene, perhaps due to a read error. The rearrangement joins TRBV19 to TRBJ2-7, with 11 bases lining up with TRBD1. This CDR3 is built from 15 residues. CDR1 is LNHDA, CDR2 SQIVND, per germline (reference sequence). CDR3 amino acids: CASSPRTGGSDEQYF. The CDR3 DNA is TGTGCCAGTAGTCCACGGACAGGGGGCTCCGACGAGCAGTACTTC.

The CDR3 is CASRLQTGINEKLFF. The CDR3 coding sequence is TGTGCCAGCAGACTACAGACAGGCATTAATGAAAAACTGTTTTTT. V usage is TRBV6-1 and J usage is TRBJ1-4; possible D gene TRBD1, 6 bases. The germline CDR1 and CDR2 sequences are MNHNS and SASEGT. The CDR3 contains 15 residues. V lost 6 bases to trimming and J lost 4 bases, with 15 bases between them.

This clonotype was recorded many times. V usage is TRBV28 and J usage is TRBJ1-6, with 7 bases that match TRBD1. Germline loops: CDR1 MDHEN, CDR2 SYDVKM. The CDR3 has 14 residues. V gave up 4 bases and J gave up 7 bases; unmatched junction bases: 4. The chain's CDR3 is CASSSPGGNSPLHF. DNA for the CDR3: TGTGCCAGCAGTTCACCAGGGGGGAATTCACCCCTCCACTTT.

DNA for the CDR3: TGTGCCAGCAGCCAGGGGGACCGACCCGCAGATACGCAGTATTTT. This translates into CASSQGDRPADTQYF. This chain uses TRBV3-1 with TRBJ2-3, with D perhaps matching TRBD1 or TRBD2 (5 bases each). CDR3 size: 15 residues. V was clipped by 3 bases and J by 4 bases, with 14 bases between them. The germline V gene has CDR1 LGHDT and CDR2 YNNKEL (reference sequence).

DNA of the CDR3: TGTGCCAGCAGTTTCCGGGGTGTCCACACCATATATTTT. Amino acid sequence: CASSFRGVHTIYF. The genes are TRBV28 and TRBJ1-3, with unresolved D. V lost 3 bases to trimming and J lost 8 bases, with 11 bases between them. This CDR3 is built from 13 residues. Germline V CDR1 and CDR2: MDHEN, SYDVKM.